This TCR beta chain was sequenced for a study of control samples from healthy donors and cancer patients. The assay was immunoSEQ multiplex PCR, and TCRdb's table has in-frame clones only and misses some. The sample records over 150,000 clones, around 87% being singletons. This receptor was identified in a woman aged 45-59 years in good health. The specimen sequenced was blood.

The DNA of the CDR3 is TGTGCCAGCAGCCAAGATCGGGACAGGTTGAGGGGTTCACCCCTCCACTTT. This encodes CASSQDRDRLRGSPLHF. The V and J genes are TRBV3-1 (or the pseudogene TRBV3-2) and TRBJ1-6, with 8 bases aligning to TRBD1. Germline V gene lookup returns CDR1 LGHDT and CDR2 YNNKEL (reference sequence). V gave up 0 bases and J gave up 9 bases; unmatched junction bases: 10. This CDR3 is 17 amino acids long.